One sample yielded the 20 T cell receptor beta chains listed below, sequenced in a study of blood T cell repertoires in COVID-19. Repertoires were generated with immunoSEQ multiplex PCR, while TCRdb's copy carries only in-frame clones and drops some. The table has some 15,000 clones, 83% seen once. The sample was peripheral blood. Receptor source: a woman aged 55-75 years with acute or convalescent COVID-19.

The genes are TRBV3-1 (or the pseudogene TRBV3-2) and TRBJ2-7, with D possibly TRBD1 on 6 matching bases. Trimming took off 3 bases at V and 3 bases at J, with 15 bases between the two ends. Germline V gene lookup returns CDR1 LGHDT and CDR2 YNNKEL (reference sequence). The CDR3 is 15 amino acids. CDR3 nucleotide sequence: TGTGCCAGCAGCCACCGACAGGCCCTTGGCTACGAGCAGTACTTC. Protein sequence: CASSHRQALGYEQYF.

V usage is TRBV5-1 and J usage is TRBJ2-3; D perhaps matches TRBD1 (8 bases). The V gene lost 0 bases and the J gene lost 8 bases, with 16 bases spanning the gap. Germline CDR1 is SGHRS and CDR2 is YFSETQ. This CDR3 has 15 residues. CDR3 region: CASSLVAGGGGTQYF. The CDR3 DNA is TGCGCCAGCAGCTTGGTGGCAGGGGGCGGGGGTACGCAGTATTTT.

The chain joins TRBV19 to TRBJ1-2; 7 positions agree with TRBD1. Germline trimming cut 7 bases from V and 4 bases from J; bases unmatched to any gene: 9. This CDR3 comprises 14 residues. Germline V lookup: CDR1 LNHDA, CDR2 SQIVND (reference sequence). The CDR3 DNA sequence: TGTGCCAGTAATACGCCGGACAGGAGCTATGGCTACACCTTC. Translated, it gives CASNTPDRSYGYTF. Together with reference TRBV19 and TRBJ1-2, the CDR3 gives the full variable domain: DGGITQSPKYLFRKEGQNVTLSCEQNLNHDAMYWYRQDPGQGLRLIYYSQIVNDFQKGDIAEGYSVSREKKESFPLTVTSAQKNPTAFYLCASNTPDRSYGYTFGSGTRLTVV.

About this clone: The junction departs from germline at one end; a sequencing error may be responsible. The chain links TRBV5-1 to TRBJ1-2, with 9 bases matching TRBD1. The CDR3 sequence is 14 residues long. Germline CDR1 reads SGHRS; CDR2 reads YFSETQ. CDR3 sequence (DNA): TGCGCCAGCAGCGCCTCGGACAGGGGTTTGTCCGGAGGCTTC. Amino acid sequence: CASSASDRGLSGGF.

The chain joins TRBV7-2 to TRBJ2-5; 7 bases line up with TRBD2. This CDR3 contains 15 residues. V was pared by 4 bases and J by 4 bases, with 9 bases of the junction left unmatched. CDR1 SGHTA and CDR2 FQGNSA come from the germline V gene. CDR3 in amino acids: CASSSWGGSGETQYF. In nucleotides, the CDR3 is TGTGCCAGCAGCTCCTGGGGAGGGTCGGGAGAGACCCAGTACTTC.

The V and J genes are TRBV12-3 or TRBV12-4 and TRBJ2-1, with D possibly being TRBD2 (6 bases). This CDR3 is built from 12 residues. The germline V and J ends were trimmed by 6 bases and 8 bases, with 11 bases remaining between them. For the CDR3, the DNA is TGTGCCAGCAGCGCGACTAGTTATGAGCAGTTCTTC. Translated, it gives CASSATSYEQFF.

This chain uses TRBV19 with TRBJ1-2, with 8 bases that match TRBD1. Unmatched junction bases numbered 8, after V lost 2 bases and J lost 3 bases. The CDR3 has 16 residues. Germline V CDR1 and CDR2: LNHDA, SQIVND (reference sequence). The CDR3 DNA sequence: TGTGCCAGTAGTATATCGGCGCAGGGGGCTGACTATGGCTACACCTTC. Translating it yields CASSISAQGADYGYTF.

This clone was observed a single time. CDR3 DNA: TGTGCCAGCAGCGTCGCAGGGGACGGCACCATATATTTT. This translates into CASSVAGDGTIYF. The chain couples TRBV9 to TRBJ1-3, with D perhaps TRBD1 (6 bases). V lost 2 bases and J 9 bases, leaving 12 bases between the germline ends. The CDR3 covers 13 residues. CDR1 and CDR2 from the germline V gene are SGDLS and YYNGEE. The full variable domain, with the rest looked up from reference TRBV9 and TRBJ1-3, is DSGVTQTPKHLITATGQRVTLRCSPRSGDLSVYWYQQSLDQGLQFLIQYYNGEERAKGNILERFSAQQFPDLHSELNLSSLELGDSALYFCASSVAGDGTIYFGEGSWLTVV.

Notes on this clone: At one end the junction does not follow the germline gene, possibly because of a read error. The chain uses TRBV19 and TRBJ2-3; 10 bases agree with TRBD2. The CDR3 consists of 16 residues. CDR1 and CDR2 from the germline V gene are LNHDA and SQIVND (reference sequence). Here the CDR3 reads CASSRGSGGPGDTQYF. As DNA, the CDR3 is TGTGCCAGCAGTAGGGGTAGCGGGGGGCCGGGAGATACGCAGTATTTT.

The chain combines TRBV18 with TRBJ2-7; 7 nucleotides line up with TRBD1. This CDR3 contains 14 residues. The germline V gene has CDR1 KGHSH and CDR2 LQKENI. V shed 0 bases and J 4 bases; nucleotides not matched to a gene: 3. In nucleotides, the CDR3 is TGTGCCAGCTCACCACCCGGGACAGTATACGAGCAGTACTTC. Translation: CASSPPGTVYEQYF.

In nucleotides, the CDR3 is TGCAGTGCTTACCCCCCAGATGGCTACACCTTC. Translated: CSAYPPDGYTF. V and J are TRBV20-1 and TRBJ1-2, with D uncertain. Trimming shortened V by 5 bases and J by 6 bases, and 10 bases separated the two germline ends. CDR3 length equals 11 residues. Germline lookup yields CDR1 DFQATT and CDR2 SNEGSKA (reference sequence).

This clone was detected a few times. This chain links TRBV5-4 with TRBJ1-1, with TRBD1 identical over 9 bases. Trimming took 4 bases from V and 6 from J; bases not matched to a gene: 7. The germline CDR1 and CDR2 sequences are SGHNT and YYREEE (reference sequence). The CDR3 length is 14 residues. Here the CDR3 reads CASSLDRGTPEAFF. The CDR3 nucleotides read TGTGCCAGCAGCCTGGACAGGGGAACCCCTGAAGCTTTCTTT.

This clone has only one observation. V is TRBV28 and J is TRBJ1-1; D may be TRBD1 (6 bases). This CDR3 spans 12 amino acids. The V end was cut by 7 bases, the J end by 4 bases, with 10 bases between. CDR1 and CDR2 (germline): MDHEN, SYDVKM. This CDR3 is CASIKGGTEAFF. The DNA of the CDR3 is TGTGCCAGCATCAAAGGGGGCACTGAAGCTTTCTTT.

The V and J genes are TRBV7-9 and TRBJ1-2; perhaps TRBD1 as D (6 bases). This CDR3 is 14 amino acids long. Germline V gene sequence: CDR1 SEHNR, CDR2 FQNEAQ (reference sequence). V gave up 1 base and J gave up 7 bases, with 13 bases separating them. This CDR3 reads CASSLVAGAGGYTF. The DNA for the CDR3 is TGTGCCAGCAGCTTAGTTGCAGGGGCCGGTGGCTACACCTTC.

This rearrangement joins TRBV5-5 to TRBJ2-1, with 9 bases aligning to TRBD2. V lost 4 bases to trimming and J lost 1 base; unmatched junction nucleotides: 9. In germline, CDR1 is SGHKS, CDR2 YYEKEE (reference sequence). The CDR3 runs to 17 residues. The CDR3 protein is CASSLTTSGLSYNEQFF. The CDR3 DNA is TGTGCCAGCAGCCTTACGACTAGCGGCCTTTCCTACAATGAGCAGTTCTTC.

The chain carries TRBV5-8 and TRBJ1-3, with unresolved D. Germline CDR1 reads SGHTS; CDR2 reads YDEGEE. V shed 1 base and J shed 0 bases, with 5 bases lying between them. The CDR3 spans 14 residues. CDR3 region: CASSLINSGNTIYF. CDR3 bases: TGTGCCAGCAGCTTGATTAACTCTGGAAACACCATATATTTT.

The rearrangement joins TRBV2 to TRBJ2-7; D might be TRBD1 (5 bases). Trimming removed 6 bases at V and 3 bases at J, with 12 bases between. The CDR3 loop spans 13 amino acids. Germline V lookup: CDR1 SNHLY, CDR2 FYNNEI. DNA for the CDR3: TGTGCCAGCAGAGCGATGACAGTCTACGAGCAGTACTTC. It translates to CASRAMTVYEQYF.

This clone was seen more than once but under ten times. The chain has TRBV5-4 and TRBJ1-6; D remains unclear. This CDR3 has 14 residues. The V and J ends lost 0 bases and 6 bases respectively, with 7 bases between them. Germline V CDR1 and CDR2: SGHNT, YYREEE (reference sequence). CDR3 DNA sequence: TGTGCCAGCAGCTTGGCACTTCCTAATTCACCCCTCCACTTT. Translation: CASSLALPNSPLHF.

This clone was seen more than once but under ten times. The chain is built from TRBV18 and TRBJ2-5, with TRBD1 as a possible D gene (7 bases). Germline V gives CDR1 KGHSH, CDR2 LQKENI. The CDR3 is made up of 16 amino acids. Trimming left V 0 bases short and J 7 bases short, with 18 bases between. This CDR3 reads CASSPPEGAVFGTQYF. Here the CDR3 DNA reads TGTGCCAGCTCACCACCGGAGGGGGCCGTTTTTGGGACCCAGTACTTC.

The chain links TRBV5-4 to TRBJ1-2; D ambiguous. Germline V gene data show CDR1 as SGHNT and CDR2 as YYREEE (reference sequence). V shed 4 bases and J shed 7 bases, with 20 bases lying between them. The CDR3 extends over 15 amino acids. This chain's CDR3 is CASSPGAGQDRGYTF. CDR3 coding DNA: TGTGCCAGCAGCCCGGGAGCCGGGCAGGATCGTGGCTACACCTTC.